This TCR beta chain was recovered during a study of blood T cell repertoires in COVID-19. Study-wide context: Material from acute and convalescent COVID-19 was sourced from the United States, Italy and Spain. PBMCs, B-cell-depleted T cells, or T cells were the source of the cDNA or gDNA that made up the material.

This CDR3 has 12 residues. V gave up 5 bases and J gave up 5 bases; unmatched junction bases: 2. Some clones are missing from TCRdb's copy, which holds only in-frame ones; the method was immunoSEQ multiplex PCR. Of around 340,000 clones detected, 88% appear once; the ten largest clones hold over 0.9%. A single count supports this clone. Participants came from about two dozen US areas, aged about 18 to 95 years. Exposed enrollees had met someone with a PCR-confirmed or clinician-diagnosed COVID-19 case at some point within the 2 weeks before study entry. Sequenced material: PBMCs or T cells enriched from blood (not recorded which). V gene TRBV12-3 or TRBV12-4 combines with J gene TRBJ2-7; 8 nucleotides match TRBD1. This sequence originates from a woman between 25 and 40 years old who had been exposed to COVID-19. The DNA of the CDR3 is TGTGCCAGCAGTCGACAGGGGAACGAGCAGTACTTC. This sequence encodes CASSRQGNEQYF.